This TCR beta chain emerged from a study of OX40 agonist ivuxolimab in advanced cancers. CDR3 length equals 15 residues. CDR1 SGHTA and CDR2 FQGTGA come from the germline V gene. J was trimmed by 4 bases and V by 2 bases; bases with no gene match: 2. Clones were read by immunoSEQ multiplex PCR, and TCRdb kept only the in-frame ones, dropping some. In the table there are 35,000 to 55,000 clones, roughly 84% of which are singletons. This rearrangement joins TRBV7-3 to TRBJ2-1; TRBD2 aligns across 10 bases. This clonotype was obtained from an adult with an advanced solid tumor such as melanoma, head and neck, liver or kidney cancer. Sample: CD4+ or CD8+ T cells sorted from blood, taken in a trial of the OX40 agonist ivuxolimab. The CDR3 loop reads CASSLLAGGYNEQFF. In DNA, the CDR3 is TGTGCCAGCAGCTTATTAGCGGGGGGATACAATGAGCAGTTCTTC.